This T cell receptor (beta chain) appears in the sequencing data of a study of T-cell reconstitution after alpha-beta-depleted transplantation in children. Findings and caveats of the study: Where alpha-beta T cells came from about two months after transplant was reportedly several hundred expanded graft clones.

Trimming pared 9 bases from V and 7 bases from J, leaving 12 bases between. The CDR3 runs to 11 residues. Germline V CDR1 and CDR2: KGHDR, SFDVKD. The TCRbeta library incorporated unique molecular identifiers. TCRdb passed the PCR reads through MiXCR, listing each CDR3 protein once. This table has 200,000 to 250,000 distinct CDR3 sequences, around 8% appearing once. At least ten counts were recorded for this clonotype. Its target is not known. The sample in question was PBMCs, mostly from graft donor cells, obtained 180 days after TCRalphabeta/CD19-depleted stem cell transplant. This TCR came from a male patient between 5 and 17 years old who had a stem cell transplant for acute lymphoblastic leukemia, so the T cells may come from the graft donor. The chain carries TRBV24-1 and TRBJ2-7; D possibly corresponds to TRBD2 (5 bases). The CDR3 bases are TGTGCCACCCCGTTTTGGAGGGAGCAGTACTTC. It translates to CATPFWREQYF.